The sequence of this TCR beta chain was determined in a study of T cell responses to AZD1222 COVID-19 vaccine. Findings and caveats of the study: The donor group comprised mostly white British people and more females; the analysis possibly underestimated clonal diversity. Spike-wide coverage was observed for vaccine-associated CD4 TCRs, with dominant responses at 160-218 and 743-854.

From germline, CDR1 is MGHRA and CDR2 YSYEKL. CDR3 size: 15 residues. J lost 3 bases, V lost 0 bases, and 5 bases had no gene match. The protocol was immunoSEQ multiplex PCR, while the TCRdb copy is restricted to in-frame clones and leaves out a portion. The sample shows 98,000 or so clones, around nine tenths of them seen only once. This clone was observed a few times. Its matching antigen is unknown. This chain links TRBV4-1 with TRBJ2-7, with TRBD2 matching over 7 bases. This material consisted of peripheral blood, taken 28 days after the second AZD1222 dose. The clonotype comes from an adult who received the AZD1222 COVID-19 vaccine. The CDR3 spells CASSQDFAGVYEQYF. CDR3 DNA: TGCGCCAGCAGCCAAGATTTTGCGGGAGTCTACGAGCAGTACTTC.